These 27 T cell receptor beta chains were all obtained from the same sample, sequenced in a study of siplizumab effects on memory and regulatory T cells (dated by TCRdb to between 2019 and 2020). Libraries were prepared through the immunoSEQ multiplex PCR assay. TCRdb limited this immuneACCESS table to in-frame rearrangements with V and J called. A share of clones is missing; checked studies link under half to unresolved V genes, and the rest is unexplained. The sample yields about 48,000 clones; about 88% were counted once. Less than 0.35% of the sample comes from the top ten. Sequences were obtained from naive CD8+ T cells sorted from blood. This specimen's cell subset or site label, per the study, means: unstimulated naive T cells. The receptors stem from a human donor in good health.

The chain combines TRBV19 with TRBJ2-7, with no clear D. V gave up 6 bases and J gave up 4 bases, with 19 bases separating them. Germline-derived CDR1 and CDR2 are LNHDA and SQIVND (reference sequence). The CDR3 is 15 amino acids. The CDR3 region is CASSSQLSAEYEQYF. The CDR3 DNA reads TGTGCCAGTAGCTCCCAGCTAAGCGCGGAGTACGAGCAGTACTTC. The whole variable domain, filled in from reference TRBV19 and TRBJ2-7, reads DGGITQSPKYLFRKEGQNVTLSCEQNLNHDAMYWYRQDPGQGLRLIYYSQIVNDFQKGDIAEGYSVSREKKESFPLTVTSAQKNPTAFYLCASSSQLSAEYEQYFGPGTRLTVT.

This chain joins TRBV4-1 and TRBJ2-7, with D possibly being TRBD2 (5 bases). The germline V gene has CDR1 MGHRA and CDR2 YSYEKL. The V end was cut by 3 bases, the J end by 7 bases, with 19 bases between. This CDR3 contains 15 residues. The chain's CDR3 is CASSHKGLLEAEQYF. The CDR3 DNA follows: TGCGCCAGCAGCCATAAAGGTTTGTTGGAGGCGGAGCAGTACTTC.

The chain employs TRBV29-1 and TRBJ2-1, with 7 bases fitting TRBD1. Germline-derived CDR1 and CDR2 are SQVTM and ANQGSEA. CDR3 length equals 15 residues. With 6 bases clipped from V and 3 bases from J, the junction kept 11 bases outside the gene matches. The CDR3 reads CSVGGGRGFYNEQFF. CDR3 DNA: TGCAGCGTAGGGGGTGGCAGGGGGTTCTACAATGAGCAGTTCTTC.

The CDR3 here is CASSYFRYASNQPQHF. Written as DNA, the CDR3 is TGTGCCAGCAGTTACTTCAGATACGCTAGCAATCAGCCCCAGCATTTT. J is TRBJ1-5 and V is TRBV6-6, with D unresolved. Germline lookup yields CDR1 MNHNY and CDR2 SVGAGI (reference sequence). The CDR3 has 16 residues. V dropped 1 base and J dropped 0 bases, with 10 bases sitting between them.

V and J are TRBV6-5 and TRBJ2-7, with 10 nucleotides matching TRBD1. This CDR3 is built from 14 residues. The V and J ends lost 5 bases and 7 bases, in that order; junction bases with no gene match: 8. Looked up from germline, CDR1 is MNHEY and CDR2 is SVGAGI. Written as DNA, the CDR3 is TGTGCCAGCAGTAACCGGGACAGGGGATGGGAGCAGTACTTC. It is translated as CASSNRDRGWEQYF.

Details on this clone: At one end the junction does not follow the germline gene, possibly because of a read error. The chain carries TRBV7-7 and TRBJ2-1; TRBD2 agrees at 10 bases. The germline V gene encodes CDR1 SSHAT and CDR2 FNYEAQ (reference sequence). This CDR3 comprises 15 residues. The CDR3, as DNA: TGTGCTAGCAGCCACAGCGGGAGGGCCGATGGTGAGCAGTTCTTC. It specifies CASSHSGRADGEQFF.

The chain joins TRBV6-5 to TRBJ1-1; D unclear. This CDR3 spans 13 amino acids. Germline CDR1 is MNHEY and CDR2 is SVGAGI. The V gene lost 2 bases and the J gene lost 1 base, with 5 bases spanning the gap. The CDR3 DNA is TGTGCCAGCAGTTACGCAGGGAACACTGAAGCTTTCTTT. Encoded protein: CASSYAGNTEAFF.

The rearrangement uses TRBV6-1 and TRBJ1-4; a weak D match, TRBD1 (6 bases). The CDR3 loop spans 17 amino acids. Germline V gene lookup returns CDR1 MNHNS and CDR2 SASEGT. V shed 0 bases and J shed 3 bases, with 14 bases lying between them. The CDR3 loop reads CASSEARTEVANEKLFF. In DNA form, the CDR3 reads TGTGCCAGCAGTGAAGCGAGGACAGAGGTGGCTAATGAAAAACTGTTTTTT.

This chain joins TRBV29-1 and TRBJ1-2, with a possible D match to TRBD1 (5 bases). The CDR3 runs 13 residues. V was clipped by 4 bases and J by 3 bases, with 12 bases between them. Germline lookup yields CDR1 SQVTM and CDR2 ANQGSEA. CDR3 nucleotide sequence: TGCAGCGTTGGGGACTCTGGCTACTATGGCTACACCTTC. Translation gives CSVGDSGYYGYTF.

The chain recombines TRBV7-3 with TRBJ2-7, with 9 bases matching TRBD1. J lost 5 bases, V lost 5 bases, and 7 bases had no gene match. Germline CDR1 and CDR2: SGHTA and FQGTGA. The length of the CDR3 is 14 residues. This CDR3 is CASSTGQGGDEQYF. The CDR3 DNA follows: TGTGCCAGCAGCACGGGACAGGGAGGAGACGAGCAGTACTTC.

As DNA, the CDR3 is TGTGCCTGGATCCCTCTTCCGGGACAGGGCTACGAGCAGTACTTC. Translating it yields CAWIPLPGQGYEQYF. The chain carries TRBV30 and TRBJ2-7, with 9 positions matching TRBD1. The germline CDR1 and CDR2 sequences are GTSNPN and SVGIG (reference sequence). This CDR3 spans 15 amino acids. The V segment lost 4 bases and the J segment 3 bases; nucleotides outside the gene matches: 10.

The V call is TRBV30, the J call TRBJ1-1; D call uncertain. The V gene lost 3 bases and the J gene lost 6 bases, with 8 bases spanning the gap. There are 11 residues in the CDR3. Germline V CDR1 and CDR2: GTSNPN, SVGIG (reference sequence). The CDR3 nucleotides are TGTGCCTGGAGCGTAAGTCCTGAAGCTTTCTTT. Translated, it gives CAWSVSPEAFF.

V gene TRBV11-2 combines with J gene TRBJ2-7, with D tentatively TRBD2 (6 bases). In germline, CDR1 is SGHAT, CDR2 FQNNGV. CDR3 length equals 14 residues. Trimming removed 4 bases from V and 4 bases from J, with 14 bases in between. CDR3 nucleotide sequence: TGTGCCAGCAGCTATTCGGGACTCTCTTACGAGCAGTACTTC. Translating it yields CASSYSGLSYEQYF.

V gene TRBV29-1 combines with J gene TRBJ2-5; 12 bases map to TRBD2. This CDR3 contains 15 residues. CDR1 SQVTM and CDR2 ANQGSEA come from the germline V gene. V was clipped by 3 bases and J by 1 base; unmatched bases: 3. CDR3 DNA: TGCAGCGTTGACCTACTAGCGGGGGGCCAAGAGACCCAGTACTTC. Translating gives CSVDLLAGGQETQYF.

Of note for this clone: The sample carries other DNA sequences with the same CDR3. V gene TRBV7-9 combines with J gene TRBJ2-7; no clear D gene. Trimming removed 5 bases from V and 2 bases from J, with 13 bases in between. The CDR3 contains 14 residues. Germline V CDR1 and CDR2: SEHNR, FQNEAQ (reference sequence). The CDR3 sequence is CASSPRVHPYEQYF. The CDR3 DNA follows: TGTGCCAGCAGCCCCAGAGTCCACCCCTACGAGCAGTACTTC.

V usage is TRBV19 and J usage is TRBJ1-5; D remains ambiguous. This CDR3 spans 14 amino acids. V lost 5 bases, J lost 1 base, and 9 bases lay in between. Germline loops: CDR1 LNHDA, CDR2 SQIVND (reference sequence). The CDR3 spells CASSPGLSNQPQHF. The CDR3 DNA reads TGTGCCAGTAGTCCAGGTCTGAGCAATCAGCCCCAGCATTTT.

The J gene is TRBJ2-3, the V gene TRBV7-8; no clear D gene. The germline CDR1 and CDR2 sequences are SGHVS and FQNEAQ. V lost 5 bases and J 5 bases, leaving 11 bases between the germline ends. The CDR3 sequence is 13 residues long. The chain's CDR3 is CASSPLVGDTQYF. In nucleotides, the CDR3 is TGTGCCAGCAGCCCTCTGGTTGGAGATACGCAGTATTTT.

The count of this clone is one. The chain carries TRBV15 and TRBJ1-1; a possible D gene is TRBD1 (6 bases). Germline V gene sequence: CDR1 LNHNV, CDR2 YYDKDF (reference sequence). V was pared by 0 bases and J by 3 bases, with 11 bases between. The CDR3 sequence is 15 residues long. As DNA, the CDR3 is TGTGCCACCAGCAGAGAACCAGGGGCTTACACTGAAGCTTTCTTT. The encoded protein is CATSREPGAYTEAFF.

Here the CDR3 reads CASSPSLGRTDTQYF. DNA for the CDR3: TGTGCCAGCAGCCCATCCCTGGGACGCACAGATACGCAGTATTTT. The rearrangement joins TRBV7-6 to TRBJ2-3, with D possibly called TRBD1 or TRBD2 (5 bases each). The germline V gene encodes CDR1 SGHVS and CDR2 FNYEAQ. V gave up 5 bases and J gave up 1 base, with 13 bases separating them. CDR3 length: 15 amino acids.

V is TRBV19 and J is TRBJ1-5, with TRBD1 matching 9 bases. CDR1 and CDR2 from the germline V gene are LNHDA and SQIVND (reference sequence). J was trimmed by 5 bases and V by 0 bases; bases with no gene match: 5. The CDR3 runs 16 residues. The CDR3 bases are TGTGCCAGTAGTATAGATGGGACAGGGAGTTATCAGCCCCAGCATTTT. This sequence encodes CASSIDGTGSYQPQHF.

V usage is TRBV15 and J usage is TRBJ2-1; D might be TRBD1 or TRBD2, each matching 6 bases. V was shortened by 3 bases and J by 0 bases, with 18 bases between the two germline ends. Germline V gene lookup returns CDR1 LNHNV and CDR2 YYDKDF (reference sequence). The CDR3 is 18 amino acids. The DNA of the CDR3 is TGTGCCACCAGCAGTCAGGACGGGGGCGCAAGCTCCTACAATGAGCAGTTCTTC. This sequence encodes CATSSQDGGASSYNEQFF.

The V call is TRBV11-2, the J call TRBJ2-1; no clear D. The germline V and J ends were trimmed by 0 bases and 14 bases, with 11 bases remaining between them. The CDR3 contains 12 residues. Germline CDR1 and CDR2: SGHAT and FQNNGV. CDR3 amino acids: CASSLEPLLKFF. The CDR3 bases are TGTGCCAGCAGCTTAGAACCCCTTTTGAAGTTCTTC.

J is TRBJ2-3 and V is TRBV4-1; 8 nucleotides agree with TRBD2. The length of the CDR3 is 14 residues. Germline assignment: CDR1 MGHRA and CDR2 YSYEKL. Trimming took 4 bases from V and 5 from J; bases not matched to a gene: 5. CDR3 in amino acids: CASSLWTSRDTQYF. The CDR3 DNA sequence: TGCGCCAGCAGCCTTTGGACTAGCCGAGATACGCAGTATTTT.

This clone was seen a handful of times. The rearrangement links TRBV7-2 to TRBJ1-1; 7 bases are a match to TRBD1. V shed 3 bases and J 6 bases; nucleotides not matched to a gene: 4. CDR3 size: 13 residues. CDR1 and CDR2 (germline): SGHTA, FQGNSA. The CDR3 sequence is CASSFKGAAEAFF. The CDR3 nucleotides read TGTGCCAGCAGCTTTAAGGGGGCTGCTGAAGCTTTCTTT. Using reference TRBV7-2 and TRBJ1-1 for the parts outside the CDR3, the full variable domain is GAGVSQSPSNKVTEKGKDVELRCDPISGHTALYWYRQSLGQGLEFLIYFQGNSAPDKSGLPSDRFSAERTGGSVSTLTIQRTQQEDSAVYLCASSFKGAAEAFFGQGTRLTVV.

The CDR3 DNA reads as TGTGCCAGCAGCTTAGATGGTGGCACTGAAGCTTTCTTT. Translation gives CASSLDGGTEAFF. The gene calls are TRBV11-3 and TRBJ1-1; D unresolved. The V and J ends lost 0 bases and 4 bases respectively, with 6 bases between them. Germline V gene sequence: CDR1 SGHNT, CDR2 YENEEA. The CDR3 has 13 residues.

The chain carries TRBV6-1 and TRBJ2-3; unclear D gene. Germline V lookup: CDR1 MNHNS, CDR2 SASEGT. This CDR3 contains 12 residues. Trimming cost V 2 bases and J 14 bases, with 14 bases left between them. The CDR3 is CASSESIPGVYF. CDR3 sequence (DNA): TGTGCCAGCAGTGAATCTATCCCAGGAGTGTATTTT.

The J gene is TRBJ2-3, the V gene TRBV28; 9 bases agree with TRBD1. The V and J ends lost 6 bases and 3 bases, in that order; junction bases with no gene match: 4. This CDR3 region has 14 residues. The germline gives CDR1 MDHEN, CDR2 SYDVKM. CDR3 residues: CASSPDRGTDTQYF. CDR3 in DNA: TGTGCCAGCAGCCCCGACAGGGGGACAGATACGCAGTATTTT.